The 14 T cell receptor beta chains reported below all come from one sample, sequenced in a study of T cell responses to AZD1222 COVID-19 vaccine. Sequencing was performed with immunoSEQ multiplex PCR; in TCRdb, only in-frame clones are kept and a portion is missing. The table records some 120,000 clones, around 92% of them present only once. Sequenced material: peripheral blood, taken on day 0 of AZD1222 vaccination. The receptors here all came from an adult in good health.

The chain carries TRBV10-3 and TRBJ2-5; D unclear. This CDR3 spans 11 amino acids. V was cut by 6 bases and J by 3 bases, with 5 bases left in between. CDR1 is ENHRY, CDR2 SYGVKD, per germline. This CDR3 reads CAIRYEETQYF. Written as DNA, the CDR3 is TGTGCCATCAGATACGAAGAGACCCAGTACTTC.

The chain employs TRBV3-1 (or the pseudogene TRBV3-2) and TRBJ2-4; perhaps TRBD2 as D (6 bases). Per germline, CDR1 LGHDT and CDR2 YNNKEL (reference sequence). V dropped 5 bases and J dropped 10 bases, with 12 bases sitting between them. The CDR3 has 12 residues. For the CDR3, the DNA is TGTGCCAGCAGCTCTGGAGGGAGGATTCAGTACTTC. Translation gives CASSSGGRIQYF.

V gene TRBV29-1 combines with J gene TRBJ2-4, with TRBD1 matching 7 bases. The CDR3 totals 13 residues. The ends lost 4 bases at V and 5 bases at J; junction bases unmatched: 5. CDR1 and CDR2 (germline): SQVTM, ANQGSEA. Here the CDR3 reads CSVGQGFQNIQYF. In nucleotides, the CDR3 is TGCAGCGTTGGACAGGGCTTCCAAAACATTCAGTACTTC.

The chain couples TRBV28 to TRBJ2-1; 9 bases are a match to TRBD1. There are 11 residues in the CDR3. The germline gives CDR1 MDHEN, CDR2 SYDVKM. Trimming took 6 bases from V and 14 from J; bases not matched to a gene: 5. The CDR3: CASSRDRDEFF. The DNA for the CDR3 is TGTGCCAGCAGCAGGGACAGGGACGAGTTCTTC.

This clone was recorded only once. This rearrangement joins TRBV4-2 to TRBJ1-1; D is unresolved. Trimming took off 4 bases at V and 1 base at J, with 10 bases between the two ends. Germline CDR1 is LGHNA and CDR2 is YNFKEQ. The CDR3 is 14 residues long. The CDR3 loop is CASSRTGGNTEAFF. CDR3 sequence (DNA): TGTGCCAGCAGCCGGACCGGAGGGAACACTGAAGCTTTCTTT.

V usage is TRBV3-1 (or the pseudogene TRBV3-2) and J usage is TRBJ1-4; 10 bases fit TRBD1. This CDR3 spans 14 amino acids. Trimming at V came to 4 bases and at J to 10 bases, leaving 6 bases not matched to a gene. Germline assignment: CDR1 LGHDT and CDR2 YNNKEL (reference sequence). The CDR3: CASSPRQGAGKLFF. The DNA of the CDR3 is TGTGCCAGCAGCCCTCGACAGGGGGCAGGAAAACTGTTTTTT.

DNA for the CDR3: TGTGCCAGCAGCCAAGCGGGTGGACGGCTGAACACCGGGGAGCTGTTTTTT. Its translation is CASSQAGGRLNTGELFF. V is TRBV3-1 (or the pseudogene TRBV3-2) and J is TRBJ2-2; D is uncertain. Germline CDR1 and CDR2: LGHDT and YNNKEL (reference sequence). V was shortened by 1 base and J by 1 base, with 13 bases between the two germline ends. The CDR3 consists of 17 residues.

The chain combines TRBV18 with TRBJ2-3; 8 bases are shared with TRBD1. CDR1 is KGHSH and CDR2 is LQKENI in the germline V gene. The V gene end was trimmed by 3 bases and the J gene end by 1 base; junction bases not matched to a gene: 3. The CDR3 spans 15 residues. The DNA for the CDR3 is TGTGCCAGCTCACCGGGACAGGTGGGCACAGATACGCAGTATTTT. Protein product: CASSPGQVGTDTQYF.

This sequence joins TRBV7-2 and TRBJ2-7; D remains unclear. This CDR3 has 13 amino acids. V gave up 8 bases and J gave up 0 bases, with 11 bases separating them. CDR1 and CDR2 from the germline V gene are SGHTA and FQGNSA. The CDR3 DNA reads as TGTGCCAGCTCTTCTGCGAACTCCTACGAGCAGTACTTC. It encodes CASSSANSYEQYF.

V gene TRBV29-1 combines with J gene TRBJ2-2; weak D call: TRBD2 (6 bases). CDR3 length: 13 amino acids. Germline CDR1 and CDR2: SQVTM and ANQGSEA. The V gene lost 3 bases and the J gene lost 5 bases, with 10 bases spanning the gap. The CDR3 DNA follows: TGCAGCGTTGACCCAGGGACTACCGGGGAGCTGTTTTTT. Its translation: CSVDPGTTGELFF.

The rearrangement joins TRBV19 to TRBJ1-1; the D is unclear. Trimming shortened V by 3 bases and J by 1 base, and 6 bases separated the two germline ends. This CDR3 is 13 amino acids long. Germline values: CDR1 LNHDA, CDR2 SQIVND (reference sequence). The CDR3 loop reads CASSIDPNTEAFF. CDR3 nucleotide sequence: TGTGCCAGTAGTATCGACCCGAACACTGAAGCTTTCTTT.

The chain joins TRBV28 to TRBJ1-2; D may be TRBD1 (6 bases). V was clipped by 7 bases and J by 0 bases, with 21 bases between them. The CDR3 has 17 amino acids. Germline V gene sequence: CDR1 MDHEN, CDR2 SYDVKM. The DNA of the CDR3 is TGTGCCAGCAATAAAGGGGGTCCCATTGTAGCTAACTATGGCTACACCTTC. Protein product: CASNKGGPIVANYGYTF.

CDR3 sequence: CASSQEVGETQYF. In DNA, the CDR3 is TGTGCCAGCAGCCAAGAAGTCGGAGAGACCCAGTACTTC. The chain employs TRBV4-2 and TRBJ2-5, with no clear D. From germline, CDR1 is LGHNA and CDR2 YNFKEQ. The CDR3 runs 13 residues. V lost 0 bases to trimming and J lost 4 bases, with 6 bases between them.

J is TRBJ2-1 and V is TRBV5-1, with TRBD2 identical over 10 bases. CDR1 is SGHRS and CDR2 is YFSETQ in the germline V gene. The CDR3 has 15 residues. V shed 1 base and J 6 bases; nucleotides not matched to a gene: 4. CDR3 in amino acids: CASSLLGLASNEQFF. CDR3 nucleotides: TGCGCCAGCAGCTTGTTGGGACTAGCGTCCAATGAGCAGTTCTTC.